These 13 T cell receptor beta chains came from one sample sequenced in a study of low-dose radiotherapy and immunotherapy resistance in tumors. With TRAV- and TRBV-specific primers, first-strand cDNA was made, covering the alpha and beta chains. For amplifying TCRs, the PCR ran for approximately 18 cycles with Phusion, which was used together with a constant-region primer and the adapter on the V primers. TCRdb re-called the reads with MiXCR, one entry per CDR3 protein. The table shows 85,000 to 95,000 distinct CDR3 sequences, with just under 9.5% occurring only once. Regarding time point: before trial treatment. Sequences were derived from PBMCs, sampled before treatment. These receptors all come from a male donor with prostate cancer.

This clonotype was counted many times. The rearrangement uses TRBV15 and TRBJ2-2; 8 nucleotides agree with TRBD1. The CDR3 has 13 residues. CDR1 is LNHNV and CDR2 is YYDKDF in the germline V gene (reference sequence). The ends lost 3 bases at V and 6 bases at J; junction bases unmatched: 0. Written as DNA, the CDR3 is TGTGCCACCAGCAGGGACAGGGCCGGGGAGCTGTTTTTT. Translated, it gives CATSRDRAGELFF.

In this sample, this clonotype turned up many times. The gene calls are TRBV20-1 and TRBJ1-6, with TRBD1 matching over 7 bases. Per the germline V gene, CDR1 is DFQATT and CDR2 is SNEGSKA (reference sequence). The CDR3 extends over 16 amino acids. V shed 0 bases and J 0 bases; nucleotides not matched to a gene: 2. The CDR3 sequence is CSARDSGGSYNSPLHF. The CDR3 region has the DNA TGCAGTGCTAGAGATTCAGGGGGCTCCTATAATTCACCCCTCCACTTT.

At least ten counts were recorded for this clonotype. The rearrangement links TRBV20-1 to TRBJ1-1; D possibly corresponds to TRBD1 (5 bases). CDR3 size: 10 residues. Germline V CDR1 and CDR2: DFQATT, SNEGSKA (reference sequence). V lost 5 bases, J lost 11 bases, and 12 bases lay in between. The CDR3 DNA reads as TGCAGTGCTCCACCGGGGCGGGCTTTCTTT. Amino acid sequence: CSAPPGRAFF.

The J gene is TRBJ2-1, the V gene TRBV20-1; D might be TRBD1 (6 bases). This CDR3 has 14 amino acids. Germline V gene sequence: CDR1 DFQATT, CDR2 SNEGSKA (reference sequence). V shed 4 bases and J shed 8 bases, with 18 bases lying between them. The CDR3 nucleotides read TGCAGTGCTACCGGGACATGGGAGAGATATGAGCAGTTCTTC. This translates into CSATGTWERYEQFF.

As concerns this clonotype: A read error is the likely source, as a far larger clone sits one nucleotide away. This rearrangement joins TRBV13 to TRBJ2-7; TRBD1 agrees at 9 bases. Unmatched junction bases numbered 4, after V lost 6 bases and J lost 10 bases. Germline assignment: CDR1 PRHDT and CDR2 FYEKMQ (reference sequence). The CDR3 is made up of 11 amino acids. CDR3 sequence (DNA): TGTGCCAGCAGTTGGGACAGGGACCAGTACTTC. It specifies CASSWDRDQYF.

This clonotype came up many times. The gene calls are TRBV29-1 and TRBJ2-1; possibly TRBD1 for D (6 bases). Germline-derived CDR1 and CDR2 are SQVTM and ANQGSEA. The CDR3 has 12 amino acids. V was pared by 5 bases and J by 6 bases, with 11 bases between. The CDR3 region is CSVPGHLNEQFF. The CDR3 DNA reads as TGCAGCGTTCCGGGACACCTCAATGAGCAGTTCTTC.

This clonotype was seen at least ten times. This chain links TRBV7-6 with TRBJ2-1; the match to TRBD2 covers 9 bases. CDR3 length: 17 residues. The V gene end was trimmed by 5 bases and the J gene end by 4 bases; junction bases not matched to a gene: 12. Germline-derived CDR1 and CDR2 are SGHVS and FNYEAQ. The CDR3 protein is CASSPASGEGRYNEQFF. The CDR3 nucleotides are TGTGCCAGCAGCCCTGCTAGCGGGGAGGGCCGATACAATGAGCAGTTCTTC.

This clonotype was detected many times. This sequence joins TRBV4-3 and TRBJ1-2; 7 nucleotides align to TRBD1. V gave up 4 bases and J gave up 1 base; unmatched junction bases: 9. CDR3 length: 16 amino acids. Germline V CDR1 and CDR2: LGHNA, YSLEER. This CDR3 is CASSLTQGTRNYGYTF. The CDR3 DNA reads TGCGCCAGCAGCCTAACACAGGGGACCCGTAACTATGGCTACACCTTC.

This clonotype was recorded many times. This chain links TRBV5-1 with TRBJ2-1; TRBD1 agrees at 8 bases. CDR1 is SGHRS, CDR2 YFSETQ, per germline. The CDR3 extends over 15 amino acids. The V gene end was trimmed by 0 bases and the J gene end by 6 bases; junction bases not matched to a gene: 5. The CDR3 DNA follows: TGCGCCAGCAGCTTGGCGGGACAGGTTGGCAATGAGCAGTTCTTC. This codes for CASSLAGQVGNEQFF. The full variable domain, with the rest looked up from reference TRBV5-1 and TRBJ2-1, is KAGVTQTPRYLIKTRGQQVTLSCSPISGHRSVSWYQQTPGQGLQFLFEYFSETQRNKGNFPGRFSGRQFSNSRSEMNVSTLELGDSALYLCASSLAGQVGNEQFFGPGTRLTVL.

This rearrangement joins TRBV19 to TRBJ1-5, with 7 bases matching TRBD1. With 1 base clipped from V and 6 bases from J, the junction kept 3 bases outside the gene matches. The germline V gene has CDR1 LNHDA and CDR2 SQIVND (reference sequence). The CDR3 extends over 14 amino acids. As DNA, the CDR3 is TGTGCCAGTAGTATAGGCGGGACAGTTCAGCCCCAGCATTTT. Translating it yields CASSIGGTVQPQHF.

V is TRBV5-5 and J is TRBJ1-2; tentative D call: TRBD1 (5 bases). V lost 5 bases and J lost 3, with 26 bases in between. CDR3 length: 18 amino acids. Germline-derived CDR1 and CDR2 are SGHKS and YYEKEE (reference sequence). CDR3 sequence: CASSSSDQGGSLDYGYTF. CDR3 DNA sequence: TGTGCCAGCAGTTCGTCGGACCAGGGTGGGAGTTTGGACTATGGCTACACCTTC.

This clonotype was observed many times. The chain joins TRBV5-1 to TRBJ2-2; D might be TRBD2 (6 bases). Germline V lookup: CDR1 SGHRS, CDR2 YFSETQ. V shed 4 bases and J shed 2 bases, with 9 bases lying between them. The CDR3 covers 14 residues. CDR3 amino acids: CASSAGLNTGELFF. CDR3 in DNA: TGCGCCAGCAGCGCGGGATTAAACACCGGGGAGCTGTTTTTT. Full variable domain (missing parts from reference TRBV5-1 and TRBJ2-2): KAGVTQTPRYLIKTRGQQVTLSCSPISGHRSVSWYQQTPGQGLQFLFEYFSETQRNKGNFPGRFSGRQFSNSRSEMNVSTLELGDSALYLCASSAGLNTGELFFGEGSRLTVL.

This clonotype has a count of ten or more. The chain recombines TRBV28 with TRBJ1-1; 8 nucleotides line up with TRBD1. This CDR3 is 17 amino acids long. Germline lookup yields CDR1 MDHEN and CDR2 SYDVKM. With 5 bases clipped from V and 0 bases from J, the junction kept 11 bases outside the gene matches. The CDR3 reads CASSLYSGTGLNTEAFF. CDR3 in DNA: TGTGCCAGCAGTCTTTACTCCGGGACAGGTTTGAACACTGAAGCTTTCTTT.